This T cell receptor (beta chain) was found in a study of T cells after yellow fever vaccination. This clonotype occurred many times. This CDR3 spans 13 amino acids. V was clipped by 3 bases and J by 6 bases, with 11 bases between them. TCRdb analysed the 5' RACE reads with MiXCR anew, one entry per CDR3 protein. The data contain about 310,000 distinct CDR3 sequences, about 3.5% of them singletons. The sample in question was PBMCs, obtained on the day of the yellow fever booster vaccination. The origin of this receptor is a man aged 18 to 29 who received the YFV17D yellow fever vaccine. The rearrangement joins TRBV12-3 or TRBV12-4 to TRBJ1-1; D gene unclear. CDR3 DNA sequence: TGTGCCAGCAGTTTTCATCAGGTCCCTGAAGCTTTCTTT. Its translation: CASSFHQVPEAFF.